This T cell receptor beta chain was documented in a study of blood T cell repertoires in COVID-19. V lost 1 base and J lost 3, with 16 bases in between. The CDR3 has 16 residues. Germline V CDR1 and CDR2: MNHEY, SVGEGT. This clone occurred once. Data came from immunoSEQ multiplex PCR; TCRdb stores just in-frame clones and leaves some out. The sample yields 200,000 to 300,000 clones, approximately 86% seen once. The sequence was obtained from a human donor in a cohort sampled during active COVID-19. Sequenced material: peripheral blood. The V call is TRBV6-2 or TRBV6-3, the J call TRBJ2-7, with D possibly matching TRBD1 (5 bases). The CDR3 here is CASSYWIIGDGYEQYF. The CDR3 region has the DNA TGTGCCAGCAGTTACTGGATAATAGGGGATGGCTACGAGCAGTACTTC.